This T cell receptor (beta chain) was documented in a study of blood T cell repertoires in COVID-19. Turning to the study itself: COVID-19 samples collected from the United States, Italy and Spain covered acute and convalescent phases. From T cells, B-cell-depleted T cells, or PBMCs came the material, which was cDNA or gDNA.

As processed by the authors: Amplifying reference gene primers gave estimates of nucleated cell counts. The protocol was immunoSEQ multiplex PCR, while the TCRdb copy is restricted to in-frame clones and leaves out a portion. That table furnishes V, J and clone size, whereas the DNA furnished D and trimming. This table holds around 160,000 clones, around 92% found once. V trimming: 6 bases; J trimming: 8 bases; junction bases outside the gene matches: 9. Looked up from germline, CDR1 is MNHNY and CDR2 is SVGAGI (reference sequence). The length of the CDR3 is 13 residues. This clone was found a few times.

The chain has TRBV6-6 and TRBJ1-1; 7 bases align to TRBD1. The sample consisted of peripheral blood. The clonotype comes from a man between 60 and 75 years old with acute or convalescent COVID-19. CDR3 nucleotides: TGTGCCAGCAGGCTCGACAGGGTAAAAGAAGCTTTCTTT. Residues: CASRLDRVKEAFF.